Below, 32 T cell receptor beta chains from the same sample are listed, as sequenced in a study of post-analysis software for immune sequencing data. Every TCR beta cDNA library bore unique molecular identifiers. One entry per CDR3 protein results from TCRdb running MiXCR on the PCR reads. The data contain 650,000 to 850,000 distinct CDR3 sequences, about 45% of them singletons. Their cognate antigens are unknown. Study-wide points: Patients showed TRBV5-6, TRBV5-1 and TRBV20-1 among roughly 5 TRBV segments more frequent than in controls.

The source material was blood. These receptors came from a girl under 18 with multiple sclerosis.

This clonotype was seen a few times. The chain links TRBV7-9 to TRBJ2-5; D possibly corresponds to TRBD2 (5 bases). Germline-derived CDR1 and CDR2 are SEHNR and FQNEAQ (reference sequence). V lost 1 base to trimming and J lost 12 bases, with 12 bases between them. This CDR3 is built from 12 residues. CDR3: CASSLDYLAEYF. CDR3 nucleotides: TGTGCCAGCAGCTTAGATTACCTAGCCGAGTACTTC.

The genes are TRBV20-1 and TRBJ2-1; D ambiguous. Per germline, CDR1 DFQATT and CDR2 SNEGSKA (reference sequence). Trimming removed 0 bases from V and 9 bases from J, with 15 bases in between. The CDR3 has 14 residues. The CDR3 DNA follows: TGCAGTGCTAGAGATTGGGTCCGCGGCCCTGAGCAGTTCTTC. Protein: CSARDWVRGPEQFF.

The CDR3 DNA follows: TGTGCCACCGGCCCTAGGGGCTATGGCTACACCTTC. This translates into CATGPRGYGYTF. This sequence joins TRBV7-2 and TRBJ1-2, with D possibly being TRBD1 (5 bases). The V and J ends lost 10 bases and 4 bases respectively, with 13 bases between them. Looked up from germline, CDR1 is SGHTA and CDR2 is FQGNSA. This CDR3 contains 12 residues.

This chain links TRBV29-1 with TRBJ2-4; possibly TRBD1 or TRBD2 for D (5 bases each). Germline CDR1 and CDR2: SQVTM and ANQGSEA. V was shortened by 7 bases and J by 11 bases, with 21 bases between the two germline ends. The CDR3 sequence is 13 residues long. CDR3 DNA: TGCAGCGCTGTTTTCCATCAGAGGGGTCTTCAGTACTTC. It yields the protein CSAVFHQRGLQYF.

V gene TRBV6-1 combines with J gene TRBJ2-4; TRBD1 matches 9 bases. This CDR3 comprises 19 residues. With 3 bases clipped from V and 0 bases from J, the junction kept 12 bases outside the gene matches. CDR1 and CDR2 (germline): MNHNS, SASEGT. The CDR3 bases are TGTGCCAGCAGTGAGATGGGGTGGACAGGGGATTTAGCCAAAAACATTCAGTACTTC. This codes for CASSEMGWTGDLAKNIQYF.

The rearrangement uses TRBV12-3 or TRBV12-4 and TRBJ1-5, with no clear D. This CDR3 has 13 amino acids. Trimming stripped 4 bases from V and 4 bases from J, with 8 bases between. DNA for the CDR3: TGTGCCAGCAGTTCTACGGCGAATCAGCCCCAGCATTTT. Translated, it gives CASSSTANQPQHF.

This clonotype occurred once. This chain joins TRBV15 and TRBJ1-4, with a tentative D call TRBD1 (5 bases). The length of the CDR3 is 15 residues. Germline CDR1 is LNHNV and CDR2 is YYDKDF (reference sequence). Deletions cut 0 bases from V and 8 bases from J, with 13 bases between. In DNA, the CDR3 is TGTGCCACCAGCAGAGATGGGAGGGGCGGAGAAAAACTGTTTTTT. Protein: CATSRDGRGGEKLFF.

CDR3 bases: TGTGCCAGCAGCTTAACTCGACAGGGGCCGGAGACCCAGTACTTC. This sequence encodes CASSLTRQGPETQYF. The chain joins TRBV7-3 to TRBJ2-5, with 8 nucleotides matching TRBD1. This CDR3 contains 15 residues. Germline CDR1 is SGHTA and CDR2 is FQGTGA. V lost 0 bases and J lost 5; bases outside the gene matches: 5.

V gene TRBV7-8 combines with J gene TRBJ2-3, with 15 bases lining up with TRBD2. CDR1 SGHVS and CDR2 FQNEAQ come from the germline V gene. The J segment lost 3 bases and the V segment lost 5 bases, leaving 9 bases of the junction unmatched. This CDR3 contains 18 residues. CDR3: CASSPQGLAGGRTDTQYF. CDR3 sequence (DNA): TGTGCCAGCAGCCCGCAGGGACTAGCGGGAGGTCGGACAGATACGCAGTATTTT.

This sequence joins TRBV7-2 and TRBJ2-4; D is possibly TRBD2 (6 bases). Trimming took off 1 base at V and 4 bases at J, with 14 bases between the two ends. The germline gives CDR1 SGHTA, CDR2 FQGNSA. This CDR3 contains 16 residues. In DNA form, the CDR3 reads TGTGCCAGCAGCTTAGAGTGGTATGCGGGGAAAAACATTCAGTACTTC. This encodes CASSLEWYAGKNIQYF.

This clonotype was seen once. The CDR3 reads CATREGERYTF. CDR3 nucleotide sequence: TGTGCCACCAGGGAAGGGGAGCGCTACACCTTC. The chain couples TRBV15 to TRBJ1-2; possible D gene TRBD1, 5 bases. Germline assignment: CDR1 LNHNV and CDR2 YYDKDF (reference sequence). This CDR3 is 11 amino acids long. V was trimmed by 6 bases and J by 9 bases, leaving 11 bases between them.

This clonotype was observed a few times. This chain joins TRBV7-9 and TRBJ2-1; TRBD2 matches 11 bases. The CDR3 runs to 18 residues. The J segment lost 0 bases and the V segment lost 3 bases, leaving 7 bases of the junction unmatched. Germline CDR1 reads SEHNR; CDR2 reads FQNEAQ (reference sequence). CDR3 sequence reads: CASSFRTSGGPSYNEQFF. CDR3 DNA sequence: TGTGCCAGCAGCTTTCGTACTAGCGGGGGCCCCTCCTACAATGAGCAGTTCTTC.

This sequence joins TRBV15 and TRBJ2-3, with TRBD2 as a possible D gene (6 bases). Germline CDR1 is LNHNV and CDR2 is YYDKDF (reference sequence). Trimming left V 5 bases short and J 2 bases short, with 11 bases between. The length of the CDR3 is 14 residues. CDR3 sequence reads: CATSLGLDTDTQYF. Here the CDR3 DNA reads TGTGCCACCAGCCTGGGACTGGACACAGATACGCAGTATTTT.

This clonotype showed up just a few times. J is TRBJ2-7 and V is TRBV24-1, with D possibly TRBD2 on 6 matching bases. V was shortened by 7 bases and J by 2 bases, with 11 bases between the two germline ends. Germline assignment: CDR1 KGHDR and CDR2 SFDVKD. The CDR3 has 13 residues. This CDR3 reads CATRGGEAYEQYF. The CDR3 nucleotides are TGTGCCACCAGAGGCGGGGAAGCCTACGAGCAGTACTTC.

This clonotype occurred a few times. The rearrangement joins TRBV24-1 to TRBJ2-3; maybe TRBD2 (6 bases). The germline gives CDR1 KGHDR, CDR2 SFDVKD. V was trimmed by 4 bases and J by 3 bases, leaving 13 bases between them. The CDR3 sequence is 15 residues long. CDR3: CATSDPRGATDTQYF. CDR3 coding DNA: TGTGCCACCAGTGACCCTCGCGGGGCAACAGATACGCAGTATTTT.

The V call is TRBV9, the J call TRBJ2-1, with D uncertain. With 4 bases removed from V and 5 bases from J, the gap between germline ends came to 16 bases. Per germline, CDR1 SGDLS and CDR2 YYNGEE. CDR3 length: 15 residues. The CDR3 DNA is TGTGCCAGCAGCATAGAGCTAGTTTCGGACAATGAGCAGTTCTTC. Its protein is CASSIELVSDNEQFF.

The chain links TRBV18 to TRBJ2-1; D is perhaps TRBD1 (6 bases). Germline CDR1 and CDR2: KGHSH and LQKENI. CDR3 length equals 18 residues. V was shortened by 0 bases and J by 5 bases, with 20 bases between the two germline ends. The CDR3 nucleotides are TGTGCCAGCTCACCACCGACCAAGGGGGTAAAGGGTAACAATGAGCAGTTCTTC. Translating it yields CASSPPTKGVKGNNEQFF.

The chain combines TRBV6-6 with TRBJ2-7; tentatively, D is TRBD1 or TRBD2 (5 bases each). V dropped 2 bases and J dropped 6 bases, with 14 bases sitting between them. Germline V CDR1 and CDR2: MNHNY, SVGAGI (reference sequence). The CDR3 extends over 14 amino acids. CDR3 sequence (DNA): TGTGCCAGCAGTTACCCGAGGGGCTCGGCCGAGCAGTACTTC. It yields the protein CASSYPRGSAEQYF.

A word on this clonotype: One end of the junction varies from germline; a read error may be responsible. CDR3 nucleotides: TGTGCCGGCAGCTTAACGGGGACAGGGGACTACAATGAGCAGTTCTTC. Its protein is CAGSLTGTGDYNEQFF. The genes are TRBV7-3 and TRBJ2-1; TRBD1 matches at 10 bases. This CDR3 contains 16 residues. CDR1 SGHTA and CDR2 FQGTGA come from the germline V gene.

V and J are TRBV2 and TRBJ2-5; TRBD1 agrees at 8 bases. The DNA end is more similar to TRBJ2-7, so the J call may be wrong. The germline CDR1 and CDR2 sequences are SNHLY and FYNNEI. This CDR3 comprises 17 residues. The CDR3 sequence: CASSEMLYRDRHYEQYF. The CDR3, as DNA: TGTGCCAGCAGTGAAATGCTATACCGGGACAGGCACTACGAGCAGTACTTC.

This chain connects TRBV15 to TRBJ2-5; D remains unclear. Germline V gene lookup returns CDR1 LNHNV and CDR2 YYDKDF (reference sequence). This CDR3 is 12 amino acids long. V was trimmed by 2 bases and J by 7 bases, leaving 8 bases between them. CDR3 loop: CATSRPVGTQYF. DNA of the CDR3: TGTGCCACCAGCAGACCCGTGGGGACCCAGTACTTC.

This clonotype came up a few times. V usage is TRBV4-2 and J usage is TRBJ2-1; the match to TRBD2 covers 7 bases. The CDR3 runs to 15 residues. The junction had 2 bases not matched to a gene; V was cut back by 1 base and J by 2 bases. Germline V gene lookup returns CDR1 LGHNA and CDR2 YNFKEQ. This CDR3 is CASSQVGTTYNEQFF. The DNA of the CDR3 is TGTGCCAGCAGCCAAGTCGGGACTACCTACAATGAGCAGTTCTTC.

CDR3 region: CASSLQSLRETQYF. CDR3 in DNA: TGTGCCAGCAGCTTACAGAGCCTCAGGGAGACCCAGTACTTC. The chain is built from TRBV7-6 and TRBJ2-5; no clear D. The V gene's germline CDR1 is SGHVS and CDR2 FNYEAQ. V shed 2 bases and J shed 5 bases, with 12 bases lying between them. The CDR3 loop spans 14 amino acids. Supplemented by reference TRBV7-6 and TRBJ2-5, the full variable domain reads GAGVSQSPRYKVTKRGQDVALRCDPISGHVSLYWYRQALGQGPEFLTYFNYEAQQDKSGLPNDRFSAERPEGSISTLTIQRTEQRDSAMYRCASSLQSLRETQYFGPGTRLLVL.

The gene calls are TRBV5-6 and TRBJ2-7; 8 positions match TRBD2. Germline trimming cut 2 bases from V and 3 bases from J; bases unmatched to any gene: 7. Per germline, CDR1 SGHDT and CDR2 YYEEEE. This CDR3 spans 15 amino acids. Written as DNA, the CDR3 is TGTGCCAGCAGCTTCGGAGCGGGAGCGGGCTACGAGCAGTACTTC. Amino acid sequence: CASSFGAGAGYEQYF.

Turning to this clonotype: Without the conserved terminal phenylalanine or tryptophan, this CDR3 likely stems from a read error. This sequence joins TRBV12-3 or TRBV12-4 and TRBJ1-5; TRBD1 agrees at 7 bases. This CDR3 has 16 amino acids. V dropped 5 bases and J dropped 5; count of bases not matched to a gene: 12. The CDR3 sequence: CASSRNPPRGYQPQHC. CDR3 nucleotides: TGTGCCAGCAGTCGTAACCCGCCCAGGGGGTATCAGCCCCAGCATTGT.

In its sample, this clonotype was seen a few times. The chain joins TRBV5-1 to TRBJ2-5; 7 bases line up with TRBD2. Judging by the DNA end, TRBJ2-7 fits better; the J call may be wrong. This CDR3 spans 15 amino acids. Per the germline V gene, CDR1 is SGHRS and CDR2 is YFSETQ. CDR3 sequence (DNA): TGCGCCAGCAGCTCCCTTGGGGCGGGAGAGACCGAGCAGTACTTC. Residues: CASSSLGAGETEQYF.

The sample holds a few counts of this clonotype. V and J are TRBV9 and TRBJ2-3, with 7 bases aligning to TRBD2. From germline, CDR1 is SGDLS and CDR2 YYNGEE. This CDR3 comprises 16 residues. The J segment lost 0 bases and the V segment lost 4 bases, leaving 8 bases of the junction unmatched. As DNA, the CDR3 is TGTGCCAGCAGCCCTAGCGGCGCCCCTAGCACAGATACGCAGTATTTT. Amino acids: CASSPSGAPSTDTQYF.

As concerns this clonotype: At one end the junction does not follow the germline gene, possibly because of a read error. The gene calls are TRBV4-1 and TRBJ1-2; D possibly corresponds to TRBD1 (5 bases). CDR3 length: 13 amino acids. Germline values: CDR1 MGHRA, CDR2 YSYEKL. In DNA form, the CDR3 reads TGCGCCAGCAGCGAAGAAGGGGACTATGGCTACACCTTC. It is translated as CASSEEGDYGYTF.

In its sample, this clonotype was seen a few times. J is TRBJ2-7 and V is TRBV16, with D perhaps being TRBD1 or TRBD2 (5 bases each). Per the germline V gene, CDR1 is KGHSY and CDR2 is FQNENV. The ends were cut back, 2 bases at V and 7 bases at J, with 12 bases in the middle. The CDR3 contains 13 residues. CDR3: CASSQRGGVEQYF. DNA for the CDR3: TGTGCCAGCAGCCAACGGGGCGGAGTAGAGCAGTACTTC.

The chain has TRBV4-1 and TRBJ2-3; D may be TRBD1 or TRBD2 (5 bases each). CDR1 and CDR2 (germline): MGHRA, YSYEKL. This CDR3 spans 17 amino acids. Deletions cut 0 bases from V and 0 bases from J, with 13 bases between. The CDR3 nucleotides read TGCGCCAGCAGCCAAGAGGGGGTAGGGCTTAGCACAGATACGCAGTATTTT. Translated: CASSQEGVGLSTDTQYF.

The chain joins TRBV29-1 to TRBJ2-3; 8 nucleotides agree with TRBD2. Germline V gene data show CDR1 as SQVTM and CDR2 as ANQGSEA. Trimming took 2 bases from V and 4 from J; bases not matched to a gene: 5. The CDR3 is 14 residues long. CDR3 residues: CSVEPGLEADTQYF. The CDR3 nucleotides read TGCAGCGTTGAACCGGGACTAGAGGCAGATACGCAGTATTTT.

The chain uses TRBV6-1 and TRBJ2-1; D is perhaps TRBD2 (5 bases). Looked up from germline, CDR1 is MNHNS and CDR2 is SASEGT. The CDR3 has 13 amino acids. Trimming left V 6 bases short and J 12 bases short, with 18 bases between. CDR3: CASRDLFEGGQFF. The DNA of the CDR3 is TGTGCCAGCAGGGATTTATTCGAGGGTGGGCAGTTCTTC.